This TCR beta chain was documented in a study of cytomegalovirus exposure and HLA in healthy donors. Background on the study: A previous analysis identified approximately 110 million unique TCR beta sequences derived from 180 million or so T cells.

Points from the study as a whole: Within an earlier analysis, most TCR beta V segments proved productive either about 87% or about 30% of the time. Specificity for CMV antigens was confirmed in vitro for a few of the CMV-associated chains.

The PCR had 60 Vbeta and 13 Jbeta primers. Original handling: In a later analysis, the count reached about 80 million unique TCR beta chains, with 10 million to 11 million shared. The protocol was immunoSEQ multiplex PCR, while the TCRdb copy is restricted to in-frame clones and leaves out a portion. V, J and clone size were drawn from that table, and D and trimming were deduced from the DNA. This table has about 98,000 clones, about 80% appearing once. Looked up from germline, CDR1 is MDHEN and CDR2 is SYDVKM. This CDR3 has 16 amino acids. Note on this clone: Its target is not known. Its ends do not fully match the called genes, so a read error is possible.

Input material: PBMCs. The chain joins TRBV28 to TRBJ2-7; possibly TRBD2 for D (6 bases). This clonotype was obtained from a man aged 18-30 years in good health and CMV-seropositive. CDR3 coding DNA: TGTGCCAGCAGCCGTAGTGTGGCGGGGATCTCCCACGAGCAGTACTTC. Residues: CASSRSVAGISHEQYF.